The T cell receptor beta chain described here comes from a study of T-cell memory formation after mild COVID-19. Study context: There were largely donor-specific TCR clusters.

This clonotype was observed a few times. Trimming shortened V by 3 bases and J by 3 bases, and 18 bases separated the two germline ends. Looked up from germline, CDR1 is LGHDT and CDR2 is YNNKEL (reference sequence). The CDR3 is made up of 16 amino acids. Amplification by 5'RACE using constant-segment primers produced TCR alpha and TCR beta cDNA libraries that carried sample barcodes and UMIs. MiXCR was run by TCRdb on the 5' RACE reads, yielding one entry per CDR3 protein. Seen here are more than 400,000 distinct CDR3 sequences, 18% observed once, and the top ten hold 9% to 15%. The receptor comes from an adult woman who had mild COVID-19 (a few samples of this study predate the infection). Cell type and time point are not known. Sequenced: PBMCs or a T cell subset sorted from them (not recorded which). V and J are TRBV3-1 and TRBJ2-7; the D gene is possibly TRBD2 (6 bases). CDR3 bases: TGTGCCAGCAGCCAGGCTTCTGGGAGGCCCCACTACGAGCAGTACTTC. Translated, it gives CASSQASGRPHYEQYF.